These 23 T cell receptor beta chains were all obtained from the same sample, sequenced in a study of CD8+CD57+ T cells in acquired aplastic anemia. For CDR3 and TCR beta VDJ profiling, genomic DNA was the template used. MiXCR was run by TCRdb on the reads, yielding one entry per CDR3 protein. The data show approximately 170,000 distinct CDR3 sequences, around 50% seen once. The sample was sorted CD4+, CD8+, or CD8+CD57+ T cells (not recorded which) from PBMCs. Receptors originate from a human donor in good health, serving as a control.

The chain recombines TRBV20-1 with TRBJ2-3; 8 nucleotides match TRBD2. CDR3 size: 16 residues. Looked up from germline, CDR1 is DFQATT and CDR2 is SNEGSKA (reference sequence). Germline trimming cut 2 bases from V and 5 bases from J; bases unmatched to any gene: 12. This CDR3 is CSARNSGGGSLDTQYF. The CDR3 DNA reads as TGCAGTGCTAGAAACTCGGGCGGGGGGTCTCTAGATACGCAGTATTTT.

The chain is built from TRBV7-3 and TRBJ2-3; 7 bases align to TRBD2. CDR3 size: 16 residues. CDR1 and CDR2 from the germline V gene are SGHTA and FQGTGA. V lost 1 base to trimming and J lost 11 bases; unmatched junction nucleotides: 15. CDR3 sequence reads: CASSLMRGSSYNEQYF. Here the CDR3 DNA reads TGTGCCAGCAGCTTAATGCGGGGGAGCTCCTACAATGAGCAGTATTTT.

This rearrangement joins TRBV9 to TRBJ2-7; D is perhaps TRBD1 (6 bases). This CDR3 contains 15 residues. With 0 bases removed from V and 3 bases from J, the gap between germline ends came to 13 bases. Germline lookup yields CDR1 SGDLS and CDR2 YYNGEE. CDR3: CASSVAGTQGYEQYF. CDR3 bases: TGTGCCAGCAGCGTAGCCGGGACACAGGGCTACGAGCAGTACTTC.

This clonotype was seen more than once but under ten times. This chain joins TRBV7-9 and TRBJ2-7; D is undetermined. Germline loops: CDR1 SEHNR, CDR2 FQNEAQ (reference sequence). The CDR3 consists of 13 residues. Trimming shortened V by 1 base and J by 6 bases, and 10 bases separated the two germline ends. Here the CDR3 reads CASSLGGSGEQYF. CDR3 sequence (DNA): TGTGCCAGCAGCTTAGGCGGCTCCGGCGAGCAGTACTTC.

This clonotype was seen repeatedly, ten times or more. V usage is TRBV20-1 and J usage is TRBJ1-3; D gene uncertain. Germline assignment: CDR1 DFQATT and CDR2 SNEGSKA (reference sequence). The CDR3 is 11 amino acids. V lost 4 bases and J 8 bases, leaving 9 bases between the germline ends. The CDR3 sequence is CSAKRSDTIYF. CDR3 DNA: TGCAGTGCTAAAAGATCGGACACCATATATTTT.

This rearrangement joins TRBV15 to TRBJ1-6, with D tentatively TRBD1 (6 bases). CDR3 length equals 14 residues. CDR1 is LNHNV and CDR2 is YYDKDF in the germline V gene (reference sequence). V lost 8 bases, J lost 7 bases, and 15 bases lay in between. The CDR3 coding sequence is TGTGCCACCGGGTTCGCAGGGGTAAATTCACCCCTCCACTTT. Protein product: CATGFAGVNSPLHF.

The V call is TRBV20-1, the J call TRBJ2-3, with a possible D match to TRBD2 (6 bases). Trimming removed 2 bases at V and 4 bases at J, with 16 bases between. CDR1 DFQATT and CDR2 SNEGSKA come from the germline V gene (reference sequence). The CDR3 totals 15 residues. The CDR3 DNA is TGCAGTGCTAGAAGTGGAGGAGGGGTGGCAGATACGCAGTATTTT. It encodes CSARSGGGVADTQYF.

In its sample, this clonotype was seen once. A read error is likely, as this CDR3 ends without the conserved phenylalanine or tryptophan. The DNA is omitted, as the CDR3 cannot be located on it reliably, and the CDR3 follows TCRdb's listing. CDR3 amino acids: CASSLKGFS. The V and J genes are TRBV24-1 and TRBJ1-1. Germline loops: CDR1 KGHDR, CDR2 SFDVKD. The CDR3 has 9 amino acids, counting both end residues.

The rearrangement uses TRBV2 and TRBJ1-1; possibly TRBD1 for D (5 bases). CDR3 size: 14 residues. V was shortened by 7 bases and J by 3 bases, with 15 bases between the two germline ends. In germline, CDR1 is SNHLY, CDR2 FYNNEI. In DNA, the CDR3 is TGTGCCAGCACCCTATCTGGAGGGGACACTGAAGCTTTCTTT. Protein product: CASTLSGGDTEAFF.

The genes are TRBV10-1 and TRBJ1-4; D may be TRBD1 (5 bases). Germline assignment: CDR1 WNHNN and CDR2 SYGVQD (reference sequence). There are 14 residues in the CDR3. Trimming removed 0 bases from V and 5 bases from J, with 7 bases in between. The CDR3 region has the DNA TGCGCCAGCAGTGAGTCTAGGACAAATGAAAAACTGTTTTTT. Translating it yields CASSESRTNEKLFF.

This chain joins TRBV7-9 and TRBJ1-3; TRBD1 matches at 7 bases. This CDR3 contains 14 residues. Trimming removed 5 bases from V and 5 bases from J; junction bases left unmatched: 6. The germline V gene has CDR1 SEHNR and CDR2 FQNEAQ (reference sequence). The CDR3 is CASSPRDRRNTIYF. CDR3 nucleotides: TGTGCCAGCAGCCCCCGGGACAGAAGAAACACCATATATTTT.

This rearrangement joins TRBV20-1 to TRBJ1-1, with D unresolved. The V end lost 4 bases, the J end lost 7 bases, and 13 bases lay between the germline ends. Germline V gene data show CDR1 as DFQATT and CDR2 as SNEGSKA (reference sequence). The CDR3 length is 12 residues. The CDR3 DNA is TGCAGTGCTAAACACGAGGGCTTTGAAGCTTTCTTT. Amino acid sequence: CSAKHEGFEAFF.

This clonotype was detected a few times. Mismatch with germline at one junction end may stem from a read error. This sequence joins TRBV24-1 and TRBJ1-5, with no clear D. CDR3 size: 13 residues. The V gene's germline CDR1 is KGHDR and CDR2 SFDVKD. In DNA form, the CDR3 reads TGTGCCATCAGTGAGTCTAGCAATCAGCCCCAGCATTTT. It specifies CAISESSNQPQHF.

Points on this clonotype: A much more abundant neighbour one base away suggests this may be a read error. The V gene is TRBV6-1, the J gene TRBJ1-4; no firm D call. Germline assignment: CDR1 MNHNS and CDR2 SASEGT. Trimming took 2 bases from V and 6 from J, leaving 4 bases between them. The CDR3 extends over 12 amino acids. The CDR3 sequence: CASSERDEKLFF. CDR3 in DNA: TGTGCCAGCAGTGAAAGGGATGAAAAACTGTTTTTT.

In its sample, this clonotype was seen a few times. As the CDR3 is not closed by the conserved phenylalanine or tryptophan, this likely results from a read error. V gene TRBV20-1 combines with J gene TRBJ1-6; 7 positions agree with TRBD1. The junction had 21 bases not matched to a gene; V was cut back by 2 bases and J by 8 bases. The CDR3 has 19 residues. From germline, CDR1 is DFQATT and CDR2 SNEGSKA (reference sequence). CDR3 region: CSARSTGTVGWGMDSPLHL. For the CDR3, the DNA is TGCAGTGCTAGATCAACCGGGACAGTGGGGTGGGGGATGGATTCACCCCTCCACCTT.

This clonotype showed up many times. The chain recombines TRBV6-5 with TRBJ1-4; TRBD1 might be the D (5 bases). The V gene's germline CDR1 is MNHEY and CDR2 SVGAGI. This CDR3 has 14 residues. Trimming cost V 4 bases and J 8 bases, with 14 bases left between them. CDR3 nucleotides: TGTGCCAGCAGTTTCAGGGTATCGACGGAAAAACTGTTTTTT. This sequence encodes CASSFRVSTEKLFF.

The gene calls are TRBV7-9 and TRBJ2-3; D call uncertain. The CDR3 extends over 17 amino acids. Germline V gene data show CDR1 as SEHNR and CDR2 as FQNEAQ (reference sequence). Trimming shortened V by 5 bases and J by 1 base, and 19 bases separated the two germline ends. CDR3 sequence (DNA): TGTGCCAGCAGCCTCCTCGGCCAGAGTCTTGGCACAGATACGCAGTATTTT. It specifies CASSLLGQSLGTDTQYF.

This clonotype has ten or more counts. CDR3: CASSWPQGLNTEAFF. In DNA, the CDR3 is TGTGCCAGCAGCTGGCCACAGGGACTCAACACTGAAGCTTTCTTT. The chain recombines TRBV5-5 with TRBJ1-1, with TRBD1 as a possible D gene (6 bases). The ends were cut back, 3 bases at V and 2 bases at J, with 14 bases in the middle. Germline V gene sequence: CDR1 SGHKS, CDR2 YYEKEE (reference sequence). This CDR3 is built from 15 residues.

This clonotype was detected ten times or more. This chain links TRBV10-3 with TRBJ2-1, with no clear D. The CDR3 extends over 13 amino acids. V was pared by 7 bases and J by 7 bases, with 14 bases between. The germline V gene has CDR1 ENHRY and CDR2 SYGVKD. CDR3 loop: CAITDDPSNEQFF. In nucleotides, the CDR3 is TGTGCCATCACCGATGACCCGAGTAATGAGCAGTTCTTC.

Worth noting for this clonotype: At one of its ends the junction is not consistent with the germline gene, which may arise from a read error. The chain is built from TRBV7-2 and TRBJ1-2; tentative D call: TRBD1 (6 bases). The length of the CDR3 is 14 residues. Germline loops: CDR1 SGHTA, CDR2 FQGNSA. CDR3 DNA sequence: TGCGCCAGCAGCCATCTACAGGGAGACTATGGCTACACCTTC. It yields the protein CASSHLQGDYGYTF. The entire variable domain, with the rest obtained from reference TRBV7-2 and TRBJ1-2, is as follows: GAGVSQSPSNKVTEKGKDVELRCDPISGHTALYWYRQSLGQGLEFLIYFQGNSAPDKSGLPSDRFSAERTGGSVSTLTIQRTQQEDSAVYLCASSHLQGDYGYTFGSGTRLTVV.

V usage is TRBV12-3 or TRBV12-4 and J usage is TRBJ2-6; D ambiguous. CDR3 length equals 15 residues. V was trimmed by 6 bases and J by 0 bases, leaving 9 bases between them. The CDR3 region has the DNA TGTGCCAGCAGCCCCATGCTCTCTGGGGCCAACGTCCTGACTTTC. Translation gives CASSPMLSGANVLTF.

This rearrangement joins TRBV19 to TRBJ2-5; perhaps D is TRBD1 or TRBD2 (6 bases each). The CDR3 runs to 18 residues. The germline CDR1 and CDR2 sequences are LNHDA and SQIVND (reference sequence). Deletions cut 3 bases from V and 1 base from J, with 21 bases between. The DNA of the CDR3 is TGTGCCAGTAGTATCGACGGGGGCGCATTACTTGTCCAAGAGACCCAGTACTTC. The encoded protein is CASSIDGGALLVQETQYF.

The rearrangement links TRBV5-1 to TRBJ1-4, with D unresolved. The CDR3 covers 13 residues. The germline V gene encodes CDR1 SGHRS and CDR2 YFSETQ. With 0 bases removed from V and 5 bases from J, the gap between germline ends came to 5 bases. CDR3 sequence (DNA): TGCGCCAGCAGCTTGGATGTAAATGAAAAACTGTTTTTT. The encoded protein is CASSLDVNEKLFF.